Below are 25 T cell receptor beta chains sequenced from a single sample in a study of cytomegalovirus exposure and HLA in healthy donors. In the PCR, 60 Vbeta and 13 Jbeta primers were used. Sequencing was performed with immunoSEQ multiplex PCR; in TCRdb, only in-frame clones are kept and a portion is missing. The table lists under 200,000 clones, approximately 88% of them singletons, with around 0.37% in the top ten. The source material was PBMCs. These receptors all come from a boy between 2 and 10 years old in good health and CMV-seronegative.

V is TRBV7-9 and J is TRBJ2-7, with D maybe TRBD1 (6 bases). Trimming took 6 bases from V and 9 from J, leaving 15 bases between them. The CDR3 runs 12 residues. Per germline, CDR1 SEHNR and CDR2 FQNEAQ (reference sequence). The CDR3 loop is CASSLTGTRQYF. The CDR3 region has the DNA TGTGCCAGCAGTCTGACAGGCACTAGGCAGTACTTC.

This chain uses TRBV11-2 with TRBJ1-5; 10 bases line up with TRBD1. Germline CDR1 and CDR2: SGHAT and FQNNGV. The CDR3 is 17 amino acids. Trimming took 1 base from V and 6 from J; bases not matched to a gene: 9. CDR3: CASSLATGTGESQPQHF. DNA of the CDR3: TGTGCCAGCAGCTTAGCGACCGGGACAGGGGAAAGTCAGCCCCAGCATTTT.

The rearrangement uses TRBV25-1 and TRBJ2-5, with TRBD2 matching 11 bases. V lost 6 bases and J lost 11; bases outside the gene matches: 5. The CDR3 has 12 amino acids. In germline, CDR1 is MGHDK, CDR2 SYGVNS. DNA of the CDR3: TGTGCCAGCAGACTAGCGGGAGCTGTGCAGTACTTC. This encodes CASRLAGAVQYF.

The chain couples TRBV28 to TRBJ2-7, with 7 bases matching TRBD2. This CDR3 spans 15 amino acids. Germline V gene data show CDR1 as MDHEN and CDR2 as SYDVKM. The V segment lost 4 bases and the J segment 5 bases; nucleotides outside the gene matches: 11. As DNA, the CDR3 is TGTGCCAGCAGTTACCCATTAGCGGGTTCAAACGAGCAGTACTTC. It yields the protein CASSYPLAGSNEQYF.

The CDR3, as DNA: TGTGCCAGCAGCTTAGAGCCCCAGGGGGAGACCCAGTACTTC. Protein sequence: CASSLEPQGETQYF. The rearrangement links TRBV7-2 to TRBJ2-5; D is possibly TRBD1 (6 bases). This CDR3 has 14 amino acids. Trimming took 1 base from V and 5 from J, leaving 11 bases between them. CDR1 SGHTA and CDR2 FQGNSA come from the germline V gene.

The CDR3 loop reads CASSIVGQIDYTF. The CDR3 nucleotides read TGTGCCAGTAGTATAGTGGGGCAGATCGACTACACCTTC. The rearrangement links TRBV19 to TRBJ1-2, with a weak D call TRBD1 (5 bases). V was cut by 1 base and J by 10 bases, with 13 bases left in between. This CDR3 is 13 amino acids long. Germline loops: CDR1 LNHDA, CDR2 SQIVND (reference sequence). The variable domain in full, with the rest retrieved from reference TRBV19 and TRBJ1-2, is DGGITQSPKYLFRKEGQNVTLSCEQNLNHDAMYWYRQDPGQGLRLIYYSQIVNDFQKGDIAEGYSVSREKKESFPLTVTSAQKNPTAFYLCASSIVGQIDYTFGSGTRLTVV.

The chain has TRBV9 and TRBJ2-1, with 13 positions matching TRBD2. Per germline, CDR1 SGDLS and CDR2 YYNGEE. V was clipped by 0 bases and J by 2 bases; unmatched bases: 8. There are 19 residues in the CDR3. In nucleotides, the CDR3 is TGTGCCAGCAGCGTAGAATCCCCGGGGACTAGCGGGGCCTACAATGAGCAGTTCTTC. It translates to CASSVESPGTSGAYNEQFF.

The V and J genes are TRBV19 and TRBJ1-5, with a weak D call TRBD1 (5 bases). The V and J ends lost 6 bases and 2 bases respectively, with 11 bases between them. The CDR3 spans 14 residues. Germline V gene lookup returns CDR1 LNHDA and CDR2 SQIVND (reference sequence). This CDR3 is CASRRLGGNQPQHF. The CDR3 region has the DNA TGTGCCAGTAGGCGCCTAGGGGGCAATCAGCCCCAGCATTTT.

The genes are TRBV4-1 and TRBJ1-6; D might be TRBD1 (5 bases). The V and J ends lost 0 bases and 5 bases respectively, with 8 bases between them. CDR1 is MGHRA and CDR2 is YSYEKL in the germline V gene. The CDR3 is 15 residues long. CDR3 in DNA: TGCGCCAGCAGCCAAGAGGGCAGGGATAATTCACCCCTCCACTTT. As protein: CASSQEGRDNSPLHF.

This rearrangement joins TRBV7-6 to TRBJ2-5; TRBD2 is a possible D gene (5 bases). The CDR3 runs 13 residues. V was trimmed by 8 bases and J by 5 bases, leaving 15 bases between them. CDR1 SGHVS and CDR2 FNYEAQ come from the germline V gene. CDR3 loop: CASASLRGETQYF. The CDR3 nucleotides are TGTGCCAGCGCATCACTCCGGGGTGAGACCCAGTACTTC. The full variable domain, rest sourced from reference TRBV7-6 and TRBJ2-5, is GAGVSQSPRYKVTKRGQDVALRCDPISGHVSLYWYRQALGQGPEFLTYFNYEAQQDKSGLPNDRFSAERPEGSISTLTIQRTEQRDSAMYRCASASLRGETQYFGPGTRLLVL.

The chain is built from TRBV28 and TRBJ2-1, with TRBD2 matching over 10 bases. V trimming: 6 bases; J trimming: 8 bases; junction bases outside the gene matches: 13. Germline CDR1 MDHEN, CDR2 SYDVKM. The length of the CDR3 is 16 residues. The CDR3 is CASSQTWTSGGDEQFF. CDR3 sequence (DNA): TGTGCCAGCAGCCAAACATGGACTAGCGGAGGGGATGAGCAGTTCTTC.

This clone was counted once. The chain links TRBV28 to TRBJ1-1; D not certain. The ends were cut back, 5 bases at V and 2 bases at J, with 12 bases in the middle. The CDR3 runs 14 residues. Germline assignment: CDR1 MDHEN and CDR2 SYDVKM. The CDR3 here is CASSIQTSNTEAFF. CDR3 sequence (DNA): TGTGCCAGCAGTATACAGACCTCTAACACTGAAGCTTTCTTT.

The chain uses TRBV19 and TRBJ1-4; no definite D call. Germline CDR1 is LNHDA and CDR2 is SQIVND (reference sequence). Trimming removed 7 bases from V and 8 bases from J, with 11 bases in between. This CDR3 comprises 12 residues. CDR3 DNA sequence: TGTGCCAGTATGGGCCAACGGGAAAAACTGTTTTTT. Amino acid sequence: CASMGQREKLFF.

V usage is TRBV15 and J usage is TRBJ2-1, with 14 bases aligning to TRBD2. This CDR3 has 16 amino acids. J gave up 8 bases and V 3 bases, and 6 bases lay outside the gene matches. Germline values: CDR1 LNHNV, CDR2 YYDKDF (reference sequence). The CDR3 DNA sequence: TGTGCCACCAGCAGGCGGACTAGCGGGGGGAGGGATGAGCAGTTCTTC. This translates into CATSRRTSGGRDEQFF.

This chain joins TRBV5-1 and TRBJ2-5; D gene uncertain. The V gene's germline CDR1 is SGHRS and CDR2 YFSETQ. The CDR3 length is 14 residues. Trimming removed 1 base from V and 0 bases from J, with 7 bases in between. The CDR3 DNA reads TGCGCCAGCAGCTTGAGTGAGTACCAAGAGACCCAGTACTTC. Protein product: CASSLSEYQETQYF.

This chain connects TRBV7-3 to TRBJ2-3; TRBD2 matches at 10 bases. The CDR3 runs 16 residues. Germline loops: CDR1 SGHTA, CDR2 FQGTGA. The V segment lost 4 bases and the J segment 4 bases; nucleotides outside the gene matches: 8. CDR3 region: CASSYRISGRSDTQYF. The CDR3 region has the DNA TGTGCCAGCAGCTATAGGATTAGCGGGAGGTCAGATACGCAGTATTTT.

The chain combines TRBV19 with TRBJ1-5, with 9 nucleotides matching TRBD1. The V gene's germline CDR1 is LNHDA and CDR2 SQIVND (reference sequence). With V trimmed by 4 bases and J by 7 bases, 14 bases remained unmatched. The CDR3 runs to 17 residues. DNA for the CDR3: TGTGCCAGTAGTACCGTAGGGACAGGGAAGGGCGGGCAGCCCCAGCATTTT. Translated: CASSTVGTGKGGQPQHF.

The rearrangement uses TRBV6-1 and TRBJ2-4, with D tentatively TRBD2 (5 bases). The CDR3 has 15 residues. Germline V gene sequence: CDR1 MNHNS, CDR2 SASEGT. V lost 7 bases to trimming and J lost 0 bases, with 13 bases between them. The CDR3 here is CASITSGIAKNIQYF. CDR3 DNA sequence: TGTGCCAGCATTACAAGCGGTATAGCCAAAAACATTCAGTACTTC.

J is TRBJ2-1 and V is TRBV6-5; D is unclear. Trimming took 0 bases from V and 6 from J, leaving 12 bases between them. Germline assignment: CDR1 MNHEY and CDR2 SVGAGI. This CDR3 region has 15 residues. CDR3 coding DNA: TGTGCCAGCAGTTACTCGGCTGGTGCCCCCAATGAGCAGTTCTTC. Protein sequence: CASSYSAGAPNEQFF.

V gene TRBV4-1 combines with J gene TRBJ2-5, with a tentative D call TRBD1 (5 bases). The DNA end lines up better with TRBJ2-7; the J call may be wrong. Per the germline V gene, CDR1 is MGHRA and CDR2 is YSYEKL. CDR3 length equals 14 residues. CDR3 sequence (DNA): TGCGCCAGCAGCCAAGGGACAAGAGGCTACGAGCAGTACTTC. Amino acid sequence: CASSQGTRGYEQYF.

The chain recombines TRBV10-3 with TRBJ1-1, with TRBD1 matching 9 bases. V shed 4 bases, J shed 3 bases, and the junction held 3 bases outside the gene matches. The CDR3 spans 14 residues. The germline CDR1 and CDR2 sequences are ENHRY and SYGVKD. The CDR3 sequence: CAISGRQGDTEAFF. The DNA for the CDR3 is TGTGCCATCAGTGGAAGACAGGGGGACACTGAAGCTTTCTTT.

CDR3 bases: TGTGCCAGCAGCTTGGCCGAGCGGGGGTGGGGCTACAATGAGCAGTTCTTC. It translates to CASSLAERGWGYNEQFF. This rearrangement joins TRBV5-6 to TRBJ2-1; the match to TRBD2 covers 8 bases. Losses at the gene ends were 0 bases for V and 3 bases for J; bases not matched to a gene: 8. This CDR3 is built from 17 residues. Germline V CDR1 and CDR2: SGHDT, YYEEEE. Using reference TRBV5-6 and TRBJ2-1 for the parts outside the CDR3, the full variable domain is DAGVTQSPTHLIKTRGQQVTLRCSPKSGHDTVSWYQQALGQGPQFIFQYYEEEERQRGNFPDRFSGHQFPNYSSELNVNALLLGDSALYLCASSLAERGWGYNEQFFGPGTRLTVL.

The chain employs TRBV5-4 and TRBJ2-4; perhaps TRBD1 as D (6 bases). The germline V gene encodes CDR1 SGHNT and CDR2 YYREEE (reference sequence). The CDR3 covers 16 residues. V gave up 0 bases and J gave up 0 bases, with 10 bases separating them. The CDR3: CASSLGQALAKNIQYF. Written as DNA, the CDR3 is TGTGCCAGCAGCTTGGGACAGGCGCTAGCCAAAAACATTCAGTACTTC. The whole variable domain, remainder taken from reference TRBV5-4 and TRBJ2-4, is ETGVTQSPTHLIKTRGQQVTLRCSSQSGHNTVSWYQQALGQGPQFIFQYYREEENGRGNFPPRFSGLQFPNYSSELNVNALELDDSALYLCASSLGQALAKNIQYFGAGTRLSVL.

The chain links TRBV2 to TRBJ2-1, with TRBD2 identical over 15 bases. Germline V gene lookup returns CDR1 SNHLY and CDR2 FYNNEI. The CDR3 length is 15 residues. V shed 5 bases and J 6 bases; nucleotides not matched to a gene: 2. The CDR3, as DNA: TGTGCCAGCAGTCAGGGACTAGCGGGAGGCAATGAGCAGTTCTTC. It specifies CASSQGLAGGNEQFF.

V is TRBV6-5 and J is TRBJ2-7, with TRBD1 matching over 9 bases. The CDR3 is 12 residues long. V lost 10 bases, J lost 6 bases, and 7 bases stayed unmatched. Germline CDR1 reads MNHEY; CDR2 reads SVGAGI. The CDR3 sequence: CATGTGRFEQYF. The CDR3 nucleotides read TGTGCCACTGGGACAGGGAGGTTCGAGCAGTACTTC.